The sample holds one count of the clone carrying this T cell receptor beta chain. Data came from immunoSEQ multiplex PCR; TCRdb stores just in-frame clones and leaves some out. The sample includes about 2.4 million clones, roughly 93% of them seen just once. This specimen belongs to a study of shared clonotypes between healthy human individuals. V dropped 5 bases and J dropped 5; count of bases not matched to a gene: 11. CDR3 length equals 15 residues. Germline values: CDR1 SGHNT, CDR2 YENEEA. V is TRBV11-3 and J is TRBJ2-5, with 7 bases matching TRBD1. The clonotype was recovered from a man between 18 and 29 years old in good health. Some clones in this sample may be carry-over from other donors' samples. Sample: naive CD4+ T cells from PBMCs. Sample subset: CD45RA+ positively selected. The CDR3, as DNA: TGTGCCAGCAGCAGGGCCGGGACAGCGATCGAGACCCAGTACTTC. This sequence encodes CASSRAGTAIETQYF.